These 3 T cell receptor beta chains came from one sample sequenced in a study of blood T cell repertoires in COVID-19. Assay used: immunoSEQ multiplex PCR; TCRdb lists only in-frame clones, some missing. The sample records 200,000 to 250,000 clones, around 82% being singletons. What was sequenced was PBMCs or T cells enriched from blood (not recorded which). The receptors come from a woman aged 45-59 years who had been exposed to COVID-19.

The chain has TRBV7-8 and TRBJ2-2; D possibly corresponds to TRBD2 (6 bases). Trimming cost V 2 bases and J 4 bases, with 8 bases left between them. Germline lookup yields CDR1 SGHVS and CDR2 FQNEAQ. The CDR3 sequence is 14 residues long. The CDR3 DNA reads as TGTGCCAGCAGCTTAATGGGAGGCACCGGGGAGCTGTTTTTT. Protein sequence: CASSLMGGTGELFF.

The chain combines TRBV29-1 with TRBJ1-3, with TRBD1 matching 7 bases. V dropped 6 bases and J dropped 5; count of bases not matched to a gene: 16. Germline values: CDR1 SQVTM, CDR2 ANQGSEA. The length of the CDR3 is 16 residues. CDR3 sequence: CSVSPPGQNIRNTIYF. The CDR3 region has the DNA TGCAGCGTGAGTCCTCCGGGACAGAACATACGAAACACCATATATTTT.

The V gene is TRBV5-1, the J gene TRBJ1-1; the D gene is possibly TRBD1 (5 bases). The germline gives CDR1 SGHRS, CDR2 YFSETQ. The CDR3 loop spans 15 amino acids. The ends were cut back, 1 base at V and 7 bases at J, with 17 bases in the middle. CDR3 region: CASSLSQGLAHEAFF. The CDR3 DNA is TGCGCCAGCAGCTTGTCTCAGGGTCTCGCTCATGAAGCTTTCTTT.